This TCR beta chain is from a study of tumor-infiltrating lymphocytes in primary liver carcinoma. Study-level information: Tumors were staged T1-T3 N0M0 and measured roughly 4 to 11 cm across. Findings and caveats of the study: Relative to blood, tumors carried a significantly larger fraction of the repertoire in their top 250 clones (p = 0.039).

This clonotype was detected ten times or more. The antigen is unknown. CDR3 length: 12 amino acids. Germline CDR1 and CDR2: SQVTM and ANQGSEA. V dropped 3 bases and J dropped 11; count of bases not matched to a gene: 6. RNA was extracted from whole blood without cell sorting, alongside germline DNA. Patients showed chronic HBV infection and an absence of prior treatment. The researchers produced TCR beta cDNA from approximately 540 ng total RNA with a constant-region primer. Sequencing libraries for TCR beta derived from three nested multiplex PCR rounds that used slightly modified ARM-PCR. Both of the initial two PCR rounds ran for 10 cycles and employed TRBV1-TRBV30 forward primers alongside a C-beta reverse primer. One entry per CDR3 protein results from TCRdb running MiXCR on the multiplex PCR reads. The repertoire holds 320,000 or so distinct CDR3 sequences, with over 55% as singletons.

Specimen: peripheral blood. The chain joins TRBV29-1 to TRBJ2-1; 8 bases align to TRBD2. This clonotype was sampled from a man aged 40-49 years with primary liver carcinoma and hepatitis B virus infection. CDR3 DNA: TGCAGCGTTGACTCCGGGACTAGGAAGCAGTTCTTC. Protein product: CSVDSGTRKQFF.